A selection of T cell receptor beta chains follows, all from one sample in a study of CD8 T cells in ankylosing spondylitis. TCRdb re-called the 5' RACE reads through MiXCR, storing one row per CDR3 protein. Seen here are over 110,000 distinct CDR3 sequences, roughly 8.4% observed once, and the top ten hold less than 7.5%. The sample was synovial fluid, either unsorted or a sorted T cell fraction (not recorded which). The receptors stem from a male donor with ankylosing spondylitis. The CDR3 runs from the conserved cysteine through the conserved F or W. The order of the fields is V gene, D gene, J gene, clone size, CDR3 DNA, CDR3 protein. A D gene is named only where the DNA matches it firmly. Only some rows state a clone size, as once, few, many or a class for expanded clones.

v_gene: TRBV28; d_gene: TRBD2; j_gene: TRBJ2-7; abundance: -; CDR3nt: TGTGCCAGCAGGTCGGGGGGAAGGTACGAGCAGTACTTC; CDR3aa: CASRSGGRYEQYF
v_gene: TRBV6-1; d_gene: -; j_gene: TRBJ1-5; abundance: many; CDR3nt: TGTGCCAGCTCAACGGGTCTGATTAGCAATCAGCCCCAGCATTTT; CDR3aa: CASSTGLISNQPQHF
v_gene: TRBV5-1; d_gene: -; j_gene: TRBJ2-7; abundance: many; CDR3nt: TGCGCCAGCAGGGAGGGACTTAATTCCTACGAGCAGTACTTC; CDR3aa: CASREGLNSYEQYF
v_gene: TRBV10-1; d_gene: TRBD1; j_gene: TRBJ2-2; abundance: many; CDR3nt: TGCGCCAGCAGTGACCCCGGACAGGGGAACACCGGGGAGCTGTTTTTT; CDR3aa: CASSDPGQGNTGELFF
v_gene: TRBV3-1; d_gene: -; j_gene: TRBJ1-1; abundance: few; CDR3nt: TGTGCCAGCAGCACCCGGACAGTTCCTGAAGCTTTCTTT; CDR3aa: CASSTRTVPEAFF
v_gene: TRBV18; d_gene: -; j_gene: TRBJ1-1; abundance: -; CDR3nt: TGTGCCAGCTCACCGGGGTGGACGGGCACTGAAGCTTTCTTT; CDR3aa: CASSPGWTGTEAFF
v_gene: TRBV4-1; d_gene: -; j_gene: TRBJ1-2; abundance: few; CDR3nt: TGCGCCAGCAGCCAAGAGCACAGCAATAGGGGCTACACCTTC; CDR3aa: CASSQEHSNRGYTF
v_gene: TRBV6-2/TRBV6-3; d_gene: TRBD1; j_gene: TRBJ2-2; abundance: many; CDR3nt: TGTGCCAGCGTTCGGACAGGAGGCTCGGGGGAGCTGTTTTTT; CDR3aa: CASVRTGGSGELFF
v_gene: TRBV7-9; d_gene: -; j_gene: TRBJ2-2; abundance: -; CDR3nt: TGTGCCAGCAGCTTCCCCCAGGGGTCCGGGGAGCTGTTTTTT; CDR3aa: CASSFPQGSGELFF
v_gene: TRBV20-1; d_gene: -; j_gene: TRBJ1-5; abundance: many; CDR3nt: TGCAGTGCTAGAGATCCCCGCACAGCCCAGCATTTT; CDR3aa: CSARDPRTAQHF
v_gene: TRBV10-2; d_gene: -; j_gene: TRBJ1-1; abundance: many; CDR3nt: TGCGCCAGCAATCGACCGATGAACACTGAAGCTTTCTTT; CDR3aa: CASNRPMNTEAFF
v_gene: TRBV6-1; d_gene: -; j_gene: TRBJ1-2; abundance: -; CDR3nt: TGTGCCAGCACCAACAGGGCAGGAGGTTATGGCTACACCTTC; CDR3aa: CASTNRAGGYGYTF
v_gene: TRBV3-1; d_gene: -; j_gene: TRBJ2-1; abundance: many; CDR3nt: TGTGCCAGCAGCCCCCGGACGAATCGAATGAGCTCCTACAATGAGCAGTTCTTC; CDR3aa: CASSPRTNRMSSYNEQFF
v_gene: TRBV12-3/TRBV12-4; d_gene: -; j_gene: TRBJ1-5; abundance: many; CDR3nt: TGTGCCAGCAGTTTAGGAACCTCAGGTCAGCCCCAGCATTTT; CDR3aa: CASSLGTSGQPQHF
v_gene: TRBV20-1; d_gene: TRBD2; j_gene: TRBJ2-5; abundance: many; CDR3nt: TGCAGTGCTAGGGCCCTAGCGGGGGAAATAGAGACCCAGTACTTC; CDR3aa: CSARALAGEIETQYF
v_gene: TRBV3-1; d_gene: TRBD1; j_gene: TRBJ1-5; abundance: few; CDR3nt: TGTGCCAGCAGCCAATCGGGACAGGGTTACAATCAGCCCCAGCATTTT; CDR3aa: CASSQSGQGYNQPQHF
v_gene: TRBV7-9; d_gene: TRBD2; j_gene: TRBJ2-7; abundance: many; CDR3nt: TGTGCCAGCAGCTCTAGCGGGCGCCCCTACGAGCAGTACTTC; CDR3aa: CASSSSGRPYEQYF
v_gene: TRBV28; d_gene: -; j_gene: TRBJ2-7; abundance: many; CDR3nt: TGTGCCAGCCGGGACACATTTTACGAGCAGTACTTC; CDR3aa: CASRDTFYEQYF
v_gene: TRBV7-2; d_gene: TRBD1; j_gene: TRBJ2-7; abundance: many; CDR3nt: TGTGCCAGCAGCTTAAGGGACAGGGTAGGAGAGCAGTACTTC; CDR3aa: CASSLRDRVGEQYF
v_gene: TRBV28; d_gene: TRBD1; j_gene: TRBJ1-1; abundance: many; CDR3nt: TGTGCCAGCACCCTCGGACAGGCGCGAATGAACACTGAAGCTTTCTTT; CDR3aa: CASTLGQARMNTEAFF
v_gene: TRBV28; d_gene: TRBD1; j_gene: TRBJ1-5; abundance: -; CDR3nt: TGTGCCAGCAGTTTTAGGACAGGCCATAGCAATCAGCCCCAGCATTTT; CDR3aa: CASSFRTGHSNQPQHF
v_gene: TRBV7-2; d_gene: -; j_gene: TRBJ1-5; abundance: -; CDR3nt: TGTGCCAGCAGCTTCGGGACAAGAGAGCATCAGCCCCAGCATTTT; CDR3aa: CASSFGTREHQPQHF
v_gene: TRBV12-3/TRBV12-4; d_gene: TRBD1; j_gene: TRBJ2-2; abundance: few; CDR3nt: TGTGCCAGCAGCGACAGGGGGCGGACCGGGGAGCTGTTTTTT; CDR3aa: CASSDRGRTGELFF
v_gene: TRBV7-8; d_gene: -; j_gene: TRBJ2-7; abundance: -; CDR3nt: TGTGCCAGCAGCTTTCTACCAGGTTTGGGGGAGCAGTACTTC; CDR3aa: CASSFLPGLGEQYF
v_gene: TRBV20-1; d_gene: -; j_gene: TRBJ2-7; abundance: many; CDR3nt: TGCAGTGCTAGAGGGGGTAGCTCCTCCTACGAGCAGTACTTC; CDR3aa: CSARGGSSSYEQYF
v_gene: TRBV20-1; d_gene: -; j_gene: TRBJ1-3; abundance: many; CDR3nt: TGCAGTGCCGCCTCTGGGTCGTCGGGAAACACCATATATTTT; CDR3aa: CSAASGSSGNTIYF
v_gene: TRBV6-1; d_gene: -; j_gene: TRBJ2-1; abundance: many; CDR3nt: TGTGCCAGCAGTGAACCCGCTAGGAGGGGCTACAATGAGCAGTTCTTC; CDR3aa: CASSEPARRGYNEQFF
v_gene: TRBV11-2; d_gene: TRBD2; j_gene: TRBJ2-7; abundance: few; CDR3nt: TGTGCCAGCAGCCTCGGGACTAGCGGGGGAACCACCTCCTACGAGCAGTACTTC; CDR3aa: CASSLGTSGGTTSYEQYF
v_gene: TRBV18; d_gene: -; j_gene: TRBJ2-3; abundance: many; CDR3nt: TGTGCCAGCTCACCAGCAGGGGAGGAAGATACGCAGTATTTT; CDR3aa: CASSPAGEEDTQYF
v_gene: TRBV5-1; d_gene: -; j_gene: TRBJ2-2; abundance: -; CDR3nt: TGCGCCAGCAGCTTGGCGCTTGGGGGGACCGGGGAGCTGTTTTTT; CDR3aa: CASSLALGGTGELFF
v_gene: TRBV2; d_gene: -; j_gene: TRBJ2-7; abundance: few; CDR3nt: TGTGCCAGCAGTGTGGGCACACACTACGAGCAGTACTTC; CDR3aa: CASSVGTHYEQYF
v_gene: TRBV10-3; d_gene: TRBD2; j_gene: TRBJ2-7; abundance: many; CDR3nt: TGTGCCACCAGGGATAGCGGGAGCGATACCTACGAGCAGTACTTC; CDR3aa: CATRDSGSDTYEQYF
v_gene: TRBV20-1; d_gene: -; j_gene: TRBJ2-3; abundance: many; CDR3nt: TGCAGTGCCTTCGAAGGGGCCGGCACAGATACGCAGTATTTT; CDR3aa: CSAFEGAGTDTQYF
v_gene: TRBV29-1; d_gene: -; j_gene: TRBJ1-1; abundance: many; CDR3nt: TGCAGCGGGGAGCAAGGCCTAAAGACTTTCTTT; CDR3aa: CSGEQGLKTFF
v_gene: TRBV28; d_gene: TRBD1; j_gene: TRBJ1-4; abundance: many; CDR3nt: TGTGCCAGCTCGCCAGGGGGCTTTGCAACTAATGAAAAACTGTTTTTT; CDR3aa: CASSPGGFATNEKLFF
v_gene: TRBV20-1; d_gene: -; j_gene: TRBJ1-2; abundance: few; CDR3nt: TGCAGTGCTAGTCCCCTGGACGGGGCTAACTATGGCTACACCTTC; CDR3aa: CSASPLDGANYGYTF
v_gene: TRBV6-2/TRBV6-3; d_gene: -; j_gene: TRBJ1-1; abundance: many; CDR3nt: TGTGCCAGCAGTTACTTACGGAACACTGAAGCTTTCTTT; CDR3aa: CASSYLRNTEAFF
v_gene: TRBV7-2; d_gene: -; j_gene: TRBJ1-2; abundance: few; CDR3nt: TGTGCCAGCAGCTTAGATACTGGGGTTGGCTACACCTTC; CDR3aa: CASSLDTGVGYTF
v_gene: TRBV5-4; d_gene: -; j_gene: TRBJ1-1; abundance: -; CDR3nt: TGTGCCAGCAGCGGTAAGAGCGGGGTGTGGGACACTGAAGCTTTCTTT; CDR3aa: CASSGKSGVWDTEAFF
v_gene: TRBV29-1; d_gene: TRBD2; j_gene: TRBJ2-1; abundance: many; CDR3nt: TGCAGCGTTGGGGGAGCGGGGGGGTCGTCCTACAATGAGCAGTTCTTC; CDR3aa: CSVGGAGGSSYNEQFF
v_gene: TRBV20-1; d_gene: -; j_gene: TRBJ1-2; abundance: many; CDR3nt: TGCAGTGCTGGCTACCGGGGACTCCCTAACTATGGCTACACCTTC; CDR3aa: CSAGYRGLPNYGYTF
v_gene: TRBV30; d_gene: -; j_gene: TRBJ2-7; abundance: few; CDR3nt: TGTGCCCTACAGGGTAGGGTCTACGAGCAGTACTTC; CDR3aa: CALQGRVYEQYF
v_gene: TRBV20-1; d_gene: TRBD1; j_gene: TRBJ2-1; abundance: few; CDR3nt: TGCAGTGCTCCCGAGGGGGCGAGGCCCGAGCAGTTCTTC; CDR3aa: CSAPEGARPEQFF
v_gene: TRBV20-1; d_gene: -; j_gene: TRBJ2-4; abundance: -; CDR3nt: TGCAGTGCTAGACTAGGATTCAAAAACATTCAGTACTTC; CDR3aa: CSARLGFKNIQYF
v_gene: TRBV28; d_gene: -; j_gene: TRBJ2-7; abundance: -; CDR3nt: TGTGCCAGCAGTCCCCTCGACAGTACAGACGAGCAGTACTTC; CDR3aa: CASSPLDSTDEQYF
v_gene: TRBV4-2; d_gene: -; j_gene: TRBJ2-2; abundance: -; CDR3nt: TGTGCCAGCAGCCAAGATCGCGGGACGGACACCGGGGAGCTGTTTTTT; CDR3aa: CASSQDRGTDTGELFF
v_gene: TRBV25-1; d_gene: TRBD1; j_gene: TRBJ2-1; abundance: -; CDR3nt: TGTGCCAGCAGTGAACAGGGGGCGGGTTACAATGAGCAGTTCTTC; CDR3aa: CASSEQGAGYNEQFF
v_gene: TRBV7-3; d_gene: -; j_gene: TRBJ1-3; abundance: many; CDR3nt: TGTGCCAGCAGCTCCCTTTTCCGCTCTGGAAACACCATATATTTT; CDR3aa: CASSSLFRSGNTIYF
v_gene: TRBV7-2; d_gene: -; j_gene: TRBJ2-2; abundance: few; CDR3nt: TGTGCCAGCAGCCTTAGGTTTACAGGGAACACCGGGGAGCTGTTTTTT; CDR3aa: CASSLRFTGNTGELFF
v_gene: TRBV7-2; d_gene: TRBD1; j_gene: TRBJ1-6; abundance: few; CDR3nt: TGTGCCAGCAGCCCCAAACAGGGGAGATCTAATTCACCCCTCCACTTT; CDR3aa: CASSPKQGRSNSPLHF
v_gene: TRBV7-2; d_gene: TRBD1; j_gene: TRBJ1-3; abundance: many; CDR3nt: TGTGCCAGCAGTATCGGGACAGGGGCTGGAAACACCATATATTTT; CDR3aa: CASSIGTGAGNTIYF
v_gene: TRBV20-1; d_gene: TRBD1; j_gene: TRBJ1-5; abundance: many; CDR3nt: TGCAGTGCTAGAGATCTCCCCCGGGACAGGGTACAGCCCCAGCATTTT; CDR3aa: CSARDLPRDRVQPQHF